The T cell receptor (beta chain) under discussion was sequenced for a study of T cell repertoires in cytomegalovirus infection. From the reads, TCRdb called clonotypes with MiXCR, one entry per CDR3 protein. The sample consists of around 710,000 distinct CDR3 sequences, 25% to 30% of them appearing once. This CDR3 contains 16 residues. Germline V gene lookup returns CDR1 MNHNY and CDR2 SVGAGI (reference sequence). Trimming cost V 7 bases and J 9 bases; bases outside gene matches: 15. Concerning this clonotype: The antigen remains undetermined.

The receptor was isolated from a human donor in good health (CMV status not recorded). Some clones in this sample may be carry-over from other donors' samples. The source was cultured CD8+ T cells from PBMCs, collected from culture after CMV antigen stimulation. The gene calls are TRBV6-6 and TRBJ2-1, with 10 bases aligning to TRBD2. CDR3 nucleotides: TGTGCCAGCACCCAGCGGGGGGGCGATTTTTCCGGTGAGCAGTTCTTC. This encodes CASTQRGGDFSGEQFF.